This T cell receptor (beta chain) is from a study of cytomegalovirus exposure and HLA in healthy donors. PCR employed 60 Vbeta and 13 Jbeta primers. Sequencing was performed with immunoSEQ multiplex PCR; in TCRdb, only in-frame clones are kept and a portion is missing. The sample shows tens of thousands of clones, around three quarters of them seen only once. This clone was seen once. The CDR3 extends over 14 amino acids. J lost 10 bases, V lost 3 bases, and 8 bases had no gene match. Germline-derived CDR1 and CDR2 are PRHDT and FYEKMQ (reference sequence). The sequence was obtained from a man between 25 and 39 years old in good health and CMV-seronegative. The V and J genes are TRBV13 and TRBJ2-1; 8 nucleotides agree with TRBD1. Source material: PBMCs. The CDR3 DNA reads as TGTGCCAGCAGCTTTGGACAGGGTTTAGGCGAGCAGTTCTTC. It translates to CASSFGQGLGEQFF.